This T cell receptor (beta chain) was captured by sequencing in a study of blood T cell repertoires in COVID-19. The overall study: Samples came from the United States, Italy and Spain, spanning acute and convalescent COVID-19.

Original handling: Reference gene primer amplification gave nucleated cell count estimates. The assay was immunoSEQ multiplex PCR, and TCRdb's table has in-frame clones only and misses some. Clone size and the V and J calls come from that table; the DNA yielded D and trimming. Among over 95,000 clones listed, 84% were seen once. The V end was cut by 5 bases, the J end by 1 base, with 8 bases between. Per germline, CDR1 SGHTA and CDR2 FQGTGA. The CDR3 spans 13 residues. The chain employs TRBV7-3 and TRBJ2-5; D is perhaps TRBD1 (6 bases). The sequenced sample consisted of peripheral blood. The source of this sequence is a man between 70 and 80 years old with active or convalescent COVID-19. This CDR3 is CASSTGSQETQYF. The CDR3 coding sequence is TGTGCCAGCAGCACAGGGTCCCAAGAGACCCAGTACTTC.